A single sample gave rise to the 14 T cell receptor beta chains below, sequenced in a study of blood T cell repertoires in COVID-19. The table came from immunoSEQ multiplex PCR; TCRdb's copy has only in-frame clones and leaves some out. The sample lists about 200,000 clones; 87% were seen once. The source material was peripheral blood. These receptors originate from a man aged 40-55 years with active or convalescent COVID-19.

The rearrangement links TRBV5-4 to TRBJ1-1; no firm D call. In germline, CDR1 is SGHNT, CDR2 YYREEE (reference sequence). The CDR3 has 15 residues. V was shortened by 4 bases and J by 3 bases, with 16 bases between the two germline ends. The CDR3 sequence: CASSAKTAGDTEAFF. The CDR3 DNA reads as TGTGCCAGCAGCGCAAAAACCGCCGGGGACACTGAAGCTTTCTTT.

The J gene is TRBJ2-1, the V gene TRBV30; the match to TRBD2 covers 7 bases. Losses at the gene ends were 2 bases for V and 4 bases for J; bases not matched to a gene: 2. The CDR3 spans 13 residues. CDR1 and CDR2 from the germline V gene are GTSNPN and SVGIG (reference sequence). The CDR3 here is CAWSSSGYNEQFF. CDR3 bases: TGTGCCTGGAGTTCTAGCGGTTACAATGAGCAGTTCTTC. The full variable domain, completed using reference TRBV30 and TRBJ2-1, is SQTIHQWPATLVQPVGSPLSLECTVEGTSNPNLYWYRQAAGRGLQLLFYSVGIGQISSEVPQNLSASRPQDRQFILSSKKLLLSDSGFYLCAWSSSGYNEQFFGPGTRLTVL.

This chain uses TRBV5-1 with TRBJ2-1; TRBD1 matches at 9 bases. Germline assignment: CDR1 SGHRS and CDR2 YFSETQ. This CDR3 has 15 residues. V shed 2 bases and J 4 bases; nucleotides not matched to a gene: 4. In nucleotides, the CDR3 is TGCGCCAGCAGCTTTCGACAGGGGGGTTACAATGAGCAGTTCTTC. Amino acid sequence: CASSFRQGGYNEQFF.

This clone came up once. The chain uses TRBV21-1 and TRBJ2-7; the table calls TRBD1, which could not be checked here. TRBV21-1 counts as a pseudogene. This CDR3 is 14 amino acids long. The CDR3 DNA reads TGTGCCAGCACTTTCCGGGACAAATTCTACGAGCAGTACTTC. Translated: CASTFRDKFYEQYF.

The rearrangement uses TRBV4-1 and TRBJ2-3; 7 nucleotides agree with TRBD1. Germline V gene data show CDR1 as MGHRA and CDR2 as YSYEKL. V dropped 3 bases and J dropped 4; count of bases not matched to a gene: 7. The CDR3 has 15 residues. CDR3 DNA: TGCGCCAGCAGCCAGTATAGAGACAGGGCAGATACGCAGTATTTT. Protein sequence: CASSQYRDRADTQYF.

This clone was observed a single time. V and J are TRBV27 and TRBJ2-3; 11 nucleotides line up with TRBD2. The CDR3 contains 18 residues. The V gene's germline CDR1 is MNHEY and CDR2 SMNVEV (reference sequence). V was clipped by 0 bases and J by 2 bases; unmatched bases: 7. The CDR3 sequence is CASSLSGLLAGDTDTQYF. In DNA form, the CDR3 reads TGTGCCAGCAGTTTATCTGGACTACTAGCGGGAGACACAGATACGCAGTATTTT.

The rearrangement links TRBV20-1 to TRBJ1-1; perhaps TRBD1 as D (6 bases). Trimming removed 6 bases from V and 8 bases from J, with 10 bases in between. The CDR3 totals 10 residues. From germline, CDR1 is DFQATT and CDR2 SNEGSKA (reference sequence). CDR3 sequence: CSATDSEAFF. The DNA for the CDR3 is TGCAGTGCAACGGACAGCGAAGCTTTCTTT.

This clone was observed many times. The chain uses TRBV5-4 and TRBJ1-6, with 7 bases matching TRBD1. Germline values: CDR1 SGHNT, CDR2 YYREEE (reference sequence). V lost 2 bases and J lost 10; bases outside the gene matches: 6. This CDR3 region has 14 residues. The CDR3 spells CASSFDRVESPLHF. The CDR3 DNA is TGTGCCAGCAGCTTCGACAGGGTAGAATCACCCCTCCACTTT.

The chain uses TRBV3-1 (or the pseudogene TRBV3-2) and TRBJ1-6, with D possibly matching TRBD1 (6 bases). The CDR3 has 15 residues. Trimming took off 4 bases at V and 8 bases at J, with 15 bases between the two ends. CDR1 is LGHDT, CDR2 YNNKEL, per germline (reference sequence). This CDR3 is CASSPLGGAYSPLHF. Here the CDR3 DNA reads TGTGCCAGCAGCCCTTTGGGGGGGGCATATTCACCCCTCCACTTT.

This rearrangement joins TRBV5-1 to TRBJ2-3; 15 nucleotides align to TRBD2. Germline V gene data show CDR1 as SGHRS and CDR2 as YFSETQ. This CDR3 has 17 amino acids. V was pared by 2 bases and J by 0 bases, with 1 base of the junction left unmatched. The CDR3 coding sequence is TGCGCCAGCAGCTTAGGGACTAGCGGGAGGAGCACAGATACGCAGTATTTT. Encoded protein: CASSLGTSGRSTDTQYF.

The chain carries TRBV10-3 and TRBJ2-1; TRBD2 matches at 9 bases. CDR1 ENHRY and CDR2 SYGVKD come from the germline V gene. The CDR3 runs to 11 residues. The V and J ends lost 6 bases and 10 bases, in that order; junction bases with no gene match: 1. DNA of the CDR3: TGTGCCATCAGCGGACTAGCGGAGCAGTTCTTC. It codes for CAISGLAEQFF.

The V gene is TRBV18, the J gene TRBJ1-5; 8 positions match TRBD1. CDR1 and CDR2 (germline): KGHSH, LQKENI. The CDR3 runs 17 residues. V shed 3 bases and J 4 bases; nucleotides not matched to a gene: 11. The CDR3 coding sequence is TGTGCCAGCTCACCGATAGGGGACAGGCGGTTAAATCAGCCCCAGCATTTT. Amino acids: CASSPIGDRRLNQPQHF.

J is TRBJ1-2 and V is TRBV29-1; TRBD1 aligns across 11 bases. The V segment lost 8 bases and the J segment 2 bases; nucleotides outside the gene matches: 10. The germline CDR1 and CDR2 sequences are SQVTM and ANQGSEA. The length of the CDR3 is 15 residues. The CDR3 coding sequence is TGCAGCCTGGGGGGACAGGGGGTGGAGAACTATGGCTACACCTTC. It is translated as CSLGGQGVENYGYTF.

The gene calls are TRBV5-1 and TRBJ2-3, with D tentatively TRBD2 (6 bases). The V end lost 0 bases, the J end lost 2 bases, and 13 bases lay between the germline ends. CDR1 is SGHRS and CDR2 is YFSETQ in the germline V gene. CDR3 length: 16 amino acids. This chain's CDR3 is CASSLGDMGLTDTQYF. The CDR3 DNA reads as TGCGCCAGCAGCTTGGGAGATATGGGACTCACAGATACGCAGTATTTT.